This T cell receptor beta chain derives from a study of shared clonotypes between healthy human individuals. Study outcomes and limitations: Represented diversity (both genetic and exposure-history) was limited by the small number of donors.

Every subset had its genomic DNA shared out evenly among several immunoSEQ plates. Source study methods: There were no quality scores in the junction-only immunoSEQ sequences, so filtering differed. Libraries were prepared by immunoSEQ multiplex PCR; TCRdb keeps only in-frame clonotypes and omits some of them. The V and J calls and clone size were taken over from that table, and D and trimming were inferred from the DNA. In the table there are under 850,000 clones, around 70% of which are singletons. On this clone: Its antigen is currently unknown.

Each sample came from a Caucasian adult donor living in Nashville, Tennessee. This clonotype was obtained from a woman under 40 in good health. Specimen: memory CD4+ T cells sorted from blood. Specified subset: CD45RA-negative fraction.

CDR3 DNA sequence: TGCGCCAGCAGGGTGACTAGCACAGATACGCAGTATTTT. Translating it yields CASRVTSTDTQYF. The chain recombines TRBV5-1 with TRBJ2-3; no reliable D call. The CDR3 runs 13 residues. Germline CDR1 SGHRS, CDR2 YFSETQ. Trimming shortened V by 5 bases and J by 0 bases, and 7 bases separated the two germline ends.